Here is one T cell receptor beta chain with its context. This sample is part of a study of blood T cell repertoires in COVID-19. Study-level information: Acute and convalescent COVID-19 samples came from the United States, Italy and Spain. The cDNA or gDNA used as material had been derived from T cells, B-cell-depleted T cells, or PBMCs.

The CDR3 has 14 residues. The V gene lost 6 bases and the J gene lost 3 bases, with 13 bases spanning the gap. The germline V gene has CDR1 MNHEY and CDR2 SVGAGI. Seattle's cohort entered during active infection and was followed longitudinally. Per the original data handling: By means of reference gene primer amplification, nucleated cell counts were estimated. The repertoire was sequenced with immunoSEQ multiplex PCR; TCRdb's copy has only in-frame clones and lacks some. D and trimming were read from the DNA, whereas the V and J calls and clone size are those reported in that table. Of 250,000 to 300,000 clones listed, 80% to 90% are singletons.

The sample comprised peripheral blood. The TCR comes from a woman aged 45-65 years with COVID-19, enrolled during active disease. The chain uses TRBV6-5 and TRBJ2-3; tentatively, D is TRBD1 (5 bases). CDR3 amino acids: CASRYTGSTDTQYF. The CDR3, as DNA: TGTGCCAGCAGATACACAGGTAGTACAGATACGCAGTATTTT.